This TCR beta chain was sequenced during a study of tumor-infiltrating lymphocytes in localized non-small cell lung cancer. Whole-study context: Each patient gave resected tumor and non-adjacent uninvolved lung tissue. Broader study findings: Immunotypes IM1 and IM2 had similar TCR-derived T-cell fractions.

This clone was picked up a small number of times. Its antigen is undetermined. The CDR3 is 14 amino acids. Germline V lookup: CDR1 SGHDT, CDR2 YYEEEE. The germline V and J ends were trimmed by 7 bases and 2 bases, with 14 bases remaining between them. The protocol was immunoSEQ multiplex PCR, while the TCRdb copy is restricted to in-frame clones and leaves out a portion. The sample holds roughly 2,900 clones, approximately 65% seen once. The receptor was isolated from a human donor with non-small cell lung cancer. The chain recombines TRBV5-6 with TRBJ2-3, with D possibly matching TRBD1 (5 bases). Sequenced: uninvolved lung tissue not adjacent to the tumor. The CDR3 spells CASRKTDVTDTQYF. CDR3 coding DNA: TGTGCCAGCCGCAAGACAGATGTCACAGATACGCAGTATTTT.